What follows are 31 T cell receptor beta chains derived from one specimen sequenced in a study of tumor-infiltrating lymphocytes in localized non-small cell lung cancer. This table comes from immunoSEQ multiplex PCR, and its TCRdb copy is limited to in-frame clones, with some not included. This sample has about 11,000 clones; about 86% occur once, and the top ten carry about 7.8%. What was sequenced was uninvolved lung tissue not adjacent to the tumor. Receptors were obtained from a human donor with non-small cell lung cancer.

There are a few counts of this clone. This chain uses TRBV5-6 with TRBJ1-3, with TRBD1 matching 11 bases. CDR1 is SGHDT, CDR2 YYEEEE, per germline. V was clipped by 5 bases and J by 4 bases; unmatched bases: 8. CDR3 length equals 16 residues. The CDR3 region is CASSRRTGGEGNTIYF. DNA for the CDR3: TGTGCCAGCAGTCGCAGGACAGGGGGCGAAGGAAACACCATATATTTT.

The genes are TRBV5-1 and TRBJ2-7; no clear D gene. Germline CDR1 reads SGHRS; CDR2 reads YFSETQ. The V end lost 0 bases, the J end lost 0 bases, and 4 bases lay between the germline ends. This CDR3 spans 13 amino acids. The DNA of the CDR3 is TGCGCCAGCAGCTTGGTGGGCTCCTACGAGCAGTACTTC. Translating it yields CASSLVGSYEQYF.

The rearrangement joins TRBV4-3 to TRBJ2-7; possible D gene TRBD1, 5 bases. Trimming removed 0 bases at V and 1 base at J, with 13 bases between. The CDR3 consists of 16 residues. CDR1 and CDR2 (germline): LGHNA, YSLEER. The CDR3 loop is CASSQDSVDSSYEQYF. The CDR3, as DNA: TGCGCCAGCAGCCAAGATTCGGTTGACAGTTCCTACGAGCAGTACTTC.

J is TRBJ1-6 and V is TRBV30, with D hard to call. The CDR3 runs to 15 residues. Trimming took 0 bases from V and 11 from J, leaving 17 bases between them. Germline V CDR1 and CDR2: GTSNPN, SVGIG (reference sequence). The DNA for the CDR3 is TGTGCCTGGAGTGTAGTCGGTCGGAACACACCACCCCTCCACTTT. Protein: CAWSVVGRNTPPLHF.

The chain recombines TRBV7-9 with TRBJ1-2; D remains unclear. The CDR3 consists of 14 residues. V was trimmed by 1 base and J by 3 bases, leaving 9 bases between them. CDR1 is SEHNR, CDR2 FQNEAQ, per germline (reference sequence). Here the CDR3 reads CASSLDTTYYGYTF. In DNA, the CDR3 is TGTGCCAGCAGCTTAGATACCACGTACTATGGCTACACCTTC.

This clone was observed a handful of times. The gene calls are TRBV6-5 and TRBJ1-2; 8 bases align to TRBD1. J was trimmed by 5 bases and V by 5 bases; bases with no gene match: 10. Germline loops: CDR1 MNHEY, CDR2 SVGAGI. The CDR3 is 15 residues long. For the CDR3, the DNA is TGTGCCAGCAGTAGTCAAGGGACAGGAAAATATGGCTACACCTTC. Amino acid sequence: CASSSQGTGKYGYTF.

The chain uses TRBV30 and TRBJ1-5; D is uncertain. The CDR3 totals 15 residues. Germline V gene sequence: CDR1 GTSNPN, CDR2 SVGIG (reference sequence). V lost 0 bases and J lost 0, with 9 bases in between. CDR3 bases: TGTGCCTGGAGTGTAAACAGCCTTAGCAATCAGCCCCAGCATTTT. Protein: CAWSVNSLSNQPQHF.

The chain has TRBV2 and TRBJ2-4; D remains unclear. Trimming pared 1 base from V and 7 bases from J, leaving 11 bases between. Germline values: CDR1 SNHLY, CDR2 FYNNEI. This CDR3 spans 14 amino acids. CDR3 in amino acids: CASSEGWVGNIQYF. The DNA for the CDR3 is TGTGCCAGCAGTGAAGGATGGGTGGGGAACATTCAGTACTTC.

This clone turned up a few times. The chain joins TRBV5-1 to TRBJ2-5; TRBD2 matches 12 bases. The CDR3 has 14 residues. Germline CDR1 is SGHRS and CDR2 is YFSETQ. Trimming took 7 bases from V and 2 from J; bases not matched to a gene: 3. DNA of the CDR3: TGCGCCAGCCGGCTAGCGGGGGGGCAAGAGACCCAGTACTTC. It is translated as CASRLAGGQETQYF. Looking up the rest from reference TRBV5-1 and TRBJ2-5 gives the full variable domain: KAGVTQTPRYLIKTRGQQVTLSCSPISGHRSVSWYQQTPGQGLQFLFEYFSETQRNKGNFPGRFSGRQFSNSRSEMNVSTLELGDSALYLCASRLAGGQETQYFGPGTRLLVL.

The chain has TRBV6-5 and TRBJ1-1; D ambiguous. Trimming removed 7 bases from V and 6 bases from J, with 15 bases in between. This CDR3 has 13 residues. From germline, CDR1 is MNHEY and CDR2 SVGAGI. The CDR3 nucleotides read TGTGCCAGCACCCAGATGGGGTATCCTGAAGCTTTCTTT. Translation: CASTQMGYPEAFF.

About this clone itself: Other DNA sequences in the sample encode the same CDR3. The V and J genes are TRBV7-2 and TRBJ1-1; 7 bases match TRBD1. This CDR3 is 12 amino acids long. With 1 base clipped from V and 7 bases from J, the junction kept 0 bases outside the gene matches. The germline gives CDR1 SGHTA, CDR2 FQGNSA. The DNA for the CDR3 is TGTGCCAGCAGCTTAGGGACAGGTGAAGCTTTCTTT. It is translated as CASSLGTGEAFF.

This sequence joins TRBV7-9 and TRBJ2-7; weak D call: TRBD1 (6 bases). V lost 5 bases to trimming and J lost 5 bases, with 16 bases between them. The CDR3 consists of 14 residues. Germline V CDR1 and CDR2: SEHNR, FQNEAQ (reference sequence). The CDR3 reads CASSSDRLVNEQYF. CDR3 in DNA: TGTGCCAGCAGCAGTGACAGGCTGGTCAACGAGCAGTACTTC. The complete variable domain, with remaining parts taken from reference TRBV7-9 and TRBJ2-7, reads DTGVSQNPRHKITKRGQNVTFRCDPISEHNRLYWYRQTLGQGPEFLTYFQNEAQLEKSRLLSDRFSAERPKGSFSTLEIQRTEQGDSAMYLCASSSDRLVNEQYFGPGTRLTVT.

V is TRBV5-4 and J is TRBJ2-7; 8 bases fit TRBD2. The germline V gene encodes CDR1 SGHNT and CDR2 YYREEE (reference sequence). V trimming: 1 base; J trimming: 2 bases; junction bases outside the gene matches: 5. CDR3 length: 15 amino acids. This CDR3 reads CASSLRIAGPYEQYF. The CDR3 region has the DNA TGTGCCAGCAGCTTGAGGATAGCGGGGCCCTACGAGCAGTACTTC.

The chain links TRBV29-1 to TRBJ1-1, with D unclear. The CDR3 consists of 13 residues. Per the germline V gene, CDR1 is SQVTM and CDR2 is ANQGSEA. CDR3 nucleotides: TGCAGTTGTATATATCATGAGCACGGACGCCCTTTCTTT. Translating gives CSCIYHEHGRPFF.

The chain has TRBV6-5 and TRBJ2-7; D may be TRBD1 (5 bases). Per the germline V gene, CDR1 is MNHEY and CDR2 is SVGAGI. Trimming pared 3 bases from V and 2 bases from J, leaving 14 bases between. The CDR3 is 15 amino acids. The CDR3 coding sequence is TGTGCCAGCAGTTATGCCGCGCTAGGGGCCTACGAGCAGTACTTC. Translating it yields CASSYAALGAYEQYF.

This rearrangement joins TRBV30 to TRBJ2-7; maybe TRBD1 (6 bases). CDR1 and CDR2 from the germline V gene are GTSNPN and SVGIG (reference sequence). The length of the CDR3 is 13 residues. V was pared by 5 bases and J by 3 bases, with 14 bases between. CDR3 in amino acids: CAWGTGNFYEQYF. CDR3 DNA: TGTGCCTGGGGTACAGGGAACTTCTACGAGCAGTACTTC.

J is TRBJ2-1 and V is TRBV27, with 10 bases lining up with TRBD2. Germline V lookup: CDR1 MNHEY, CDR2 SMNVEV (reference sequence). The trim removed 5 bases at V and 10 bases at J, leaving 8 bases unmatched. The CDR3 runs to 14 residues. The CDR3 bases are TGTGCCAGCAGTCCCCGGACTAGCGGACTAGAGCAGTTCTTC. This gives the protein CASSPRTSGLEQFF.

This chain joins TRBV6-1 and TRBJ2-1; 9 bases map to TRBD1. This CDR3 has 15 residues. CDR1 is MNHNS and CDR2 is SASEGT in the germline V gene. V lost 6 bases to trimming and J lost 6 bases; unmatched junction nucleotides: 9. The chain's CDR3 is CASRQGQGGGNEQFF. The CDR3 DNA sequence: TGTGCCAGCAGACAGGGACAGGGAGGGGGCAATGAGCAGTTCTTC.

In its sample, this clone was seen once. The CDR3 loop reads CASSLQLRQGSGNTIYF. CDR3 nucleotides: TGCGCCAGCAGCCTCCAACTTCGACAGGGATCTGGAAACACCATATATTTT. The chain links TRBV4-3 to TRBJ1-3; TRBD1 aligns across 7 bases. This CDR3 is built from 17 residues. V lost 4 bases to trimming and J lost 1 base; unmatched junction nucleotides: 10. CDR1 is LGHNA, CDR2 YSLEER, per germline.

This clone was seen more than once but under ten times. The chain employs TRBV6-1 and TRBJ2-4; 8 positions match TRBD2. Germline CDR1 reads MNHNS; CDR2 reads SASEGT. The CDR3 length is 13 residues. V dropped 7 bases and J dropped 8; count of bases not matched to a gene: 7. In nucleotides, the CDR3 is TGTGCCAGCAACGTCGGGGGGGCGGACATTCAGTACTTC. It specifies CASNVGGADIQYF.

This chain joins TRBV19 and TRBJ1-2, with D possibly matching TRBD1 (6 bases). The CDR3 totals 13 residues. CDR1 and CDR2 (germline): LNHDA, SQIVND (reference sequence). Trimming shortened V by 3 bases and J by 4 bases, and 9 bases separated the two germline ends. The CDR3: CASSILDSYGYTF. The CDR3 nucleotides are TGTGCCAGTAGTATTCTGGACAGCTATGGCTACACCTTC.

The chain links TRBV5-6 to TRBJ1-5; no clear D gene. Trimming took off 2 bases at V and 1 base at J, with 13 bases between the two ends. This CDR3 is 16 amino acids long. CDR1 SGHDT and CDR2 YYEEEE come from the germline V gene. CDR3 sequence reads: CASSFWEVRSNQPQHF. As DNA, the CDR3 is TGTGCCAGCAGCTTTTGGGAAGTGAGGAGCAATCAGCCCCAGCATTTT.

The chain combines TRBV11-2 with TRBJ1-5, with D possibly being TRBD1 (5 bases). CDR1 is SGHAT, CDR2 FQNNGV, per germline. This CDR3 spans 14 amino acids. V lost 4 bases to trimming and J lost 4 bases, with 11 bases between them. The CDR3 region has the DNA TGTGCCAGCAGCTCGGGACCCGTGAATCAGCCCCAGCATTTT. It codes for CASSSGPVNQPQHF.

The chain links TRBV5-1 to TRBJ2-5; 9 nucleotides agree with TRBD1. CDR3 length: 16 amino acids. Germline CDR1 SGHRS, CDR2 YFSETQ. With V trimmed by 2 bases and J by 3 bases, 8 bases remained unmatched. CDR3 coding DNA: TGCGCCAGCAGCTTACTTCCCGGACAGGGGAAAGAGACCCAGTACTTC. It translates to CASSLLPGQGKETQYF.

The CDR3 sequence: CASSLITGRMNTEAFF. The CDR3 DNA reads TGTGCCAGCAGCTTGATCACAGGGAGGATGAACACTGAAGCTTTCTTT. This chain uses TRBV11-2 with TRBJ1-1; tentative D call: TRBD1 (6 bases). This CDR3 comprises 16 residues. V dropped 3 bases and J dropped 0 bases, with 14 bases sitting between them. Germline V gene data show CDR1 as SGHAT and CDR2 as FQNNGV.

This clone is medium-sized in the sample. The chain is built from TRBV29-1 and TRBJ1-1, with D possibly TRBD1 on 5 matching bases. The germline gives CDR1 SQVTM, CDR2 ANQGSEA. This CDR3 comprises 13 residues. The V gene lost 6 bases and the J gene lost 1 base, with 12 bases spanning the gap. CDR3 nucleotides: TGCAGCGTAAGACAGAGAGAGAACACTGAAGCTTTCTTT. Its translation: CSVRQRENTEAFF.

V gene TRBV7-6 combines with J gene TRBJ2-3; 12 bases fit TRBD2. The CDR3 loop spans 17 amino acids. Germline CDR1 reads SGHVS; CDR2 reads FNYEAQ. Losses at the gene ends were 2 bases for V and 1 base for J; bases not matched to a gene: 4. The CDR3 is CASSLTRLAGGTDTQYF. The CDR3 nucleotides read TGTGCCAGCAGCTTAACCAGACTAGCGGGGGGCACAGATACGCAGTATTTT. The full variable domain, in which reference TRBV7-6 and TRBJ2-3 provide the parts outside the CDR3, is GAGVSQSPRYKVTKRGQDVALRCDPISGHVSLYWYRQALGQGPEFLTYFNYEAQQDKSGLPNDRFSAERPEGSISTLTIQRTEQRDSAMYRCASSLTRLAGGTDTQYFGPGTRLTVL.

The CDR3 reads CASSPGLLNTGELFF. The CDR3 DNA follows: TGTGCCAGCAGCCCGGGACTCCTGAACACCGGGGAGCTGTTTTTT. The chain links TRBV11-3 to TRBJ2-2; possibly TRBD2 for D (6 bases). The V end was cut by 5 bases, the J end by 1 base, with 11 bases between. The CDR3 runs to 15 residues. Germline V gene data show CDR1 as SGHNT and CDR2 as YENEEA.

This clone appeared a few times. CDR3 nucleotide sequence: TGTGCCAGCAGTTGGACTAGCGGGGGGGCTGGATACGAGCAGTACTTC. It codes for CASSWTSGGAGYEQYF. This chain links TRBV6-5 with TRBJ2-7; 15 positions match TRBD2. The V segment lost 4 bases and the J segment 4 bases; nucleotides outside the gene matches: 5. CDR3 length: 16 amino acids. CDR1 MNHEY and CDR2 SVGAGI come from the germline V gene.

The chain uses TRBV4-2 and TRBJ2-1, with D unresolved. CDR3 length equals 15 residues. The V and J ends lost 0 bases and 8 bases respectively, with 14 bases between them. In germline, CDR1 is LGHNA, CDR2 YNFKEQ. CDR3 in amino acids: CASSQDGDPRDEQFF. CDR3 DNA: TGTGCCAGCAGCCAAGATGGGGATCCCCGGGATGAGCAGTTCTTC.

The J gene is TRBJ1-2, the V gene TRBV19; D may be TRBD1 (6 bases). Germline lookup yields CDR1 LNHDA and CDR2 SQIVND (reference sequence). The CDR3 has 14 residues. V lost 3 bases and J lost 5, with 13 bases in between. The CDR3 nucleotides read TGTGCCAGTAGTATCGGGGGGCCTCGGTATGGCTACACCTTC. It is translated as CASSIGGPRYGYTF.